The rows below give T cell receptor beta chains drawn from one sample of a study of T cells in Graves' hyperthyroidism and ophthalmopathy. Using its own MiXCR run on the multiplex PCR reads, TCRdb lists one record per CDR3 protein. The data hold approximately 590,000 distinct CDR3 sequences, with 15% to 17% observed a single time. The sequenced sample consisted of blood. Receptors were obtained from a woman between 25 and 40 years old with Graves' hyperthyroidism. CDR3s include the opening cysteine and the closing phenylalanine or tryptophan. Fields, in order: CDR3 protein, CDR3 DNA, D gene, J gene, V gene, clone size. D genes are given only for firm matches. Clone size, where shown, is once, few, many, or a class for clones that have expanded.

CDR3: CASSFLRGDYEQYF; DNA: TGCGCCAGCAGCTTTCTGCGGGGGGACTACGAGCAGTACTTC; D: TRBD2; J: TRBJ2-7; V: TRBV5-1; size: many
CDR3: CASSLIGLITDTQYF; DNA: TGTGCCAGCAGCTTAATAGGACTAATCACAGATACGCAGTATTTT; D: .; J: TRBJ2-3; V: TRBV7-2; size: many
CDR3: CASSLSFQPNNEQFF; DNA: TGTGCCAGCAGTTTATCGTTTCAGCCTAACAATGAGCAGTTCTTC; D: .; J: TRBJ2-1; V: TRBV27; size: many
CDR3: CASSRNRELQETQYF; DNA: TGCGCCAGCAGCCGGAACAGGGAACTCCAAGAGACCCAGTACTTC; D: .; J: TRBJ2-5; V: TRBV5-1; size: many
CDR3: CASSLSGSPDTQYF; DNA: TGTGCCAGCAGCCTTAGCGGGAGTCCAGATACGCAGTATTTT; D: TRBD2; J: TRBJ2-3; V: TRBV7-9; size: many
CDR3: CSVSRSYGYTF; DNA: TGCAGTGTTAGCCGATCCTATGGCTACACCTTC; D: .; J: TRBJ1-2; V: TRBV20-1; size: many
CDR3: CASSFSSYNSPLHF; DNA: TGTGCCAGCAGCTTTAGCTCCTATAATTCACCCCTCCACTTT; D: .; J: TRBJ1-6; V: TRBV11-2; size: many
CDR3: CSADIGTGGFITGNTEAFF; DNA: TGCAGTGCTGACATTGGGACAGGGGGGTTCATTACCGGGAACACTGAAGCTTTCTTT; D: TRBD1; J: TRBJ1-1; V: TRBV20-1; size: few
CDR3: CSVLTGSSNQPQHF; DNA: TGCAGCGTTCTAACAGGGAGTAGCAATCAGCCCCAGCATTTT; D: .; J: TRBJ1-5; V: TRBV29-1; size: few
CDR3: CASSLGARVEAFF; DNA: TGTGCCAGCAGCTTAGGGGCTCGGGTTGAAGCTTTCTTT; D: .; J: TRBJ1-1; V: TRBV7-2; size: .
CDR3: CAWGGRGRSYGYTF; DNA: TGTGCCTGGGGAGGCAGGGGCCGGAGCTATGGCTACACCTTC; D: .; J: TRBJ1-2; V: TRBV30; size: many
CDR3: CASSRSGLRQETQYF; DNA: TGTGCCAGCAGCCGTAGCGGGCTACGCCAAGAGACCCAGTACTTC; D: TRBD2; J: TRBJ2-5; V: TRBV28; size: .
CDR3: CASSLGLAGAGTDTQYF; DNA: TGTGCCAGCAGCTTAGGGCTAGCGGGAGCAGGAACAGATACGCAGTATTTT; D: TRBD2; J: TRBJ2-3; V: TRBV7-2; size: many
CDR3: CASSPSGGRARDDEQYF; DNA: TGTGCCAGCAGCCCTAGTGGGGGGAGGGCCAGGGACGACGAGCAGTACTTC; D: TRBD2; J: TRBJ2-7; V: TRBV9; size: many
CDR3: CASTPTGTYEQYF; DNA: TGTGCCAGCACCCCGACAGGGACCTACGAGCAGTACTTC; D: TRBD1; J: TRBJ2-7; V: TRBV12-3/TRBV12-4; size: few
CDR3: CASRLPGHNQPQHF; DNA: TGTGCCAGCAGGCTACCCGGGCACAATCAGCCCCAGCATTTT; D: .; J: TRBJ1-5; V: TRBV6-2/TRBV6-3; size: many
CDR3: CASSPPLGTDTQYF; DNA: TGTGCCAGCTCACCACCGCTCGGCACAGATACGCAGTATTTT; D: .; J: TRBJ2-3; V: TRBV18; size: many
CDR3: CSARDHGRSNEKLFF; DNA: TGCAGTGCTAGAGATCATGGACGGAGTAATGAAAAACTGTTTTTT; D: .; J: TRBJ1-4; V: TRBV20-1; size: .
CDR3: CASLAGAYEQYF; DNA: TGTGCCAGCTTGGCGGGAGCATACGAGCAGTACTTC; D: TRBD2; J: TRBJ2-7; V: TRBV6-2/TRBV6-3; size: many
CDR3: CASSQGPREIEAFF; DNA: TGTGCCAGCAGCCAAGGACCGCGGGAGATTGAAGCTTTCTTT; D: .; J: TRBJ1-1; V: TRBV14; size: many
CDR3: CASSYATIRDTQYF; DNA: TGTGCCAGCAGTTACGCGACTATCAGAGATACGCAGTATTTT; D: .; J: TRBJ2-3; V: TRBV6-6; size: many
CDR3: CASRVNRGSDGYTF; DNA: TGTGCCAGCAGGGTCAACAGGGGGTCTGATGGCTACACCTTC; D: TRBD1; J: TRBJ1-2; V: TRBV2; size: many
CDR3: CASTGNTGELFF; DNA: TGTGCCAGCACCGGGAACACCGGGGAGCTGTTTTTT; D: .; J: TRBJ2-2; V: TRBV27; size: many
CDR3: CASSLSRSNSTPDSLYNEQFF; DNA: TGTGCCAGCAGTTTAAGCCGGTCTAACAGCACCCCGGACAGCCTCTACAATGAGCAGTTCTTC; D: .; J: TRBJ2-1; V: TRBV12-3/TRBV12-4; size: .
CDR3: CASSLGETGYNEQFF; DNA: TGCGCCAGCAGCTTGGGAGAGACAGGTTACAATGAGCAGTTCTTC; D: .; J: TRBJ2-1; V: TRBV5-1; size: many
CDR3: CSASPQGFLAKNIQYF; DNA: TGCAGTGCTAGTCCACAGGGGTTTCTAGCCAAAAACATTCAGTACTTC; D: TRBD1; J: TRBJ2-4; V: TRBV20-1; size: few
CDR3: CASSLVGAHEQFF; DNA: TGTGCCAGCAGCTTAGTGGGAGCCCATGAGCAGTTCTTC; D: .; J: TRBJ2-1; V: TRBV11-2; size: many
CDR3: CASSSGRRMFQETQYF; DNA: TGTGCCAGCAGCTCAGGCCGACGGATGTTTCAAGAGACCCAGTACTTC; D: .; J: TRBJ2-5; V: TRBV5-4; size: few
CDR3: CANTGGLQETQYF; DNA: TGCGCCAATACAGGGGGCCTCCAAGAGACCCAGTACTTC; D: TRBD1; J: TRBJ2-5; V: TRBV10-1; size: many
CDR3: CASSLTLTRGGYGYTF; DNA: TGCGCCAGCAGCTTGACCCTGACCCGGGGCGGCTATGGCTACACCTTC; D: .; J: TRBJ1-2; V: TRBV5-1; size: .
CDR3: CASSLDRRHGGYTF; DNA: TGTGCCAGCAGTTTAGACAGGCGACACGGGGGCTACACCTTC; D: .; J: TRBJ1-2; V: TRBV28; size: few
CDR3: CASSPPPRTEAFF; DNA: TGTGCCAGCTCACCCCCTCCTCGCACTGAAGCTTTCTTT; D: .; J: TRBJ1-1; V: TRBV18; size: many
CDR3: CSARDTGQGNYGYTF; DNA: TGCAGTGCTAGAGATACGGGACAGGGGAACTATGGCTACACCTTC; D: TRBD1; J: TRBJ1-2; V: TRBV20-1; size: many
CDR3: CASSYLGEEIGSGNTIYF; DNA: TGTGCCAGCAGTTACTTGGGGGAGGAAATCGGGTCTGGAAACACCATATATTTT; D: .; J: TRBJ1-3; V: TRBV6-6; size: many
CDR3: CSVFGYGYTF; DNA: TGCAGCGTATTTGGCTATGGCTACACCTTC; D: .; J: TRBJ1-2; V: TRBV29-1; size: .
CDR3: CASSWGTSLRYNEQFF; DNA: TGCGCCAGCAGCTGGGGGACTAGCCTTCGTTACAATGAGCAGTTCTTC; D: TRBD2; J: TRBJ2-1; V: TRBV4-3; size: .
CDR3: CAWSTITGLAGGPNTGELFF; DNA: TGCGCCTGGAGTACTATTACTGGGCTAGCGGGAGGGCCGAACACCGGGGAGCTGTTTTTT; D: TRBD2; J: TRBJ2-2; V: TRBV30; size: .
CDR3: CASSYMLGLSGPKAKNIQYF; DNA: TGTGCCAGCAGTTATATGCTTGGCTTATCTGGCCCTAAAGCCAAAAACATTCAGTACTTC; D: .; J: TRBJ2-4; V: TRBV6-5; size: once
CDR3: CASSFGTSGMGNEQFF; DNA: TGTGCCAGCAGCTTTGGGACTAGCGGGATGGGCAATGAGCAGTTCTTC; D: TRBD2; J: TRBJ2-1; V: TRBV11-3; size: many
CDR3: CASSSLTGTGQPQHF; DNA: TGTGCCAGCAGTTCGTTGACAGGGACGGGGCAGCCCCAGCATTTT; D: TRBD1; J: TRBJ1-5; V: TRBV27; size: many
CDR3: CASSVAPPGQLAYNEQFF; DNA: TGTGCCAGCAGCGTAGCCCCCCCGGGACAGTTAGCCTACAATGAGCAGTTCTTC; D: TRBD1; J: TRBJ2-1; V: TRBV9; size: .
CDR3: CASSIGTGVHQPQHF; DNA: TGTGCCAGCAGCATAGGCACAGGGGTTCATCAGCCCCAGCATTTT; D: TRBD1; J: TRBJ1-5; V: TRBV11-2; size: .
CDR3: CASSQRTLIEQFF; DNA: TGTGCCAGCAGCCAACGTACTCTGATTGAGCAGTTCTTC; D: .; J: TRBJ2-1; V: TRBV3-1; size: many
CDR3: CASTPRESGPAGRSLHF; DNA: TGTGCCAGTACCCCCCGGGAGTCCGGACCGGCGGGTCGGTCCCTCCACTTT; D: .; J: TRBJ1-6; V: TRBV19; size: few
CDR3: CASSPTLGQDYGYTF; DNA: TGTGCCAGCAGCCCAACCTTGGGACAGGACTATGGCTACACCTTC; D: TRBD1; J: TRBJ1-2; V: TRBV7-2; size: .
CDR3: CASIRDNTEAFF; DNA: TGTGCCAGCATTAGAGATAACACTGAAGCTTTCTTT; D: .; J: TRBJ1-1; V: TRBV6-1; size: .
CDR3: CASSLARDSDTQYF; DNA: TGTGCCAGCAGCTTAGCCAGGGACTCGGATACGCAGTATTTT; D: .; J: TRBJ2-3; V: TRBV7-2; size: many
CDR3: CASRVWQGVGNTEAFF; DNA: TGCGCCAGCAGGGTCTGGCAGGGTGTAGGGAACACTGAAGCTTTCTTT; D: .; J: TRBJ1-1; V: TRBV5-1; size: many
CDR3: CASSYRAGEAFF; DNA: TGTGCCAGCAGTTACCGGGCAGGGGAAGCTTTCTTT; D: .; J: TRBJ1-1; V: TRBV12-3/TRBV12-4; size: many
CDR3: CAIKDRGQGTDTQYF; DNA: TGTGCCATCAAAGACAGGGGTCAGGGCACAGATACGCAGTATTTT; D: TRBD1; J: TRBJ2-3; V: TRBV10-3; size: many
CDR3: CAWTSLRGGGLLNSPLHF; DNA: TGTGCCTGGACCTCCCTCCGCGGGGGGGGACTTCTAAATTCACCCCTCCACTTT; D: .; J: TRBJ1-6; V: TRBV30; size: few
CDR3: CASSHGAYNSPLHF; DNA: TGTGCCAGCAGCCACGGGGCCTATAATTCACCCCTCCACTTT; D: .; J: TRBJ1-6; V: TRBV14; size: .
CDR3: CASSLSRDTTGYTF; DNA: TGTGCCAGCAGTTTATCGCGGGACACCACGGGCTACACCTTC; D: .; J: TRBJ1-2; V: TRBV27; size: many
CDR3: CASSAPTLPYNEQFF; DNA: TGTGCCAGCAGTGCCCCTACCCTCCCTTACAATGAGCAGTTCTTC; D: .; J: TRBJ2-1; V: TRBV28; size: many